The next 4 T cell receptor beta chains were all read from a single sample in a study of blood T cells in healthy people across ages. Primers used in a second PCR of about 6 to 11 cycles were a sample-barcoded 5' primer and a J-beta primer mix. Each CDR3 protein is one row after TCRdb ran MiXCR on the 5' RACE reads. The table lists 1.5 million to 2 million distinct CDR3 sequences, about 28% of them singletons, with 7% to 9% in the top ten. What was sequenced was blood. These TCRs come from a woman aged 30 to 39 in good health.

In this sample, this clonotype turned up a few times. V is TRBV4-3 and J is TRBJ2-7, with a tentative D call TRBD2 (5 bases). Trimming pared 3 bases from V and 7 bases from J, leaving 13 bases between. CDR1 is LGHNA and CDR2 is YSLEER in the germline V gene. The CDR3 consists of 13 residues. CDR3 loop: CASSQEAWAEQYF. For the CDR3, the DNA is TGCGCCAGCAGCCAGGAGGCTTGGGCTGAGCAGTACTTC.

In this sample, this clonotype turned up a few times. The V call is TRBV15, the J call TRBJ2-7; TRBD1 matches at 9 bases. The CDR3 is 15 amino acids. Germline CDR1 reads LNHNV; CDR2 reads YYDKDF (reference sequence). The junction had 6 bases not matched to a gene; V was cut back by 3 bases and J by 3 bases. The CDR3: CATSSEGQGYYEQYF. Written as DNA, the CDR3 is TGTGCCACCAGCAGCGAGGGACAGGGATACTACGAGCAGTACTTC.

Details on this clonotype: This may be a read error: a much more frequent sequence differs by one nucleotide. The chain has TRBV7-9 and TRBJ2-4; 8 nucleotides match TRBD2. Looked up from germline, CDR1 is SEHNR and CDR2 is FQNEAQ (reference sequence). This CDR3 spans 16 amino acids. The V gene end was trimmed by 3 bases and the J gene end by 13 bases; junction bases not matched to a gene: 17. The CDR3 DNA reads TGTGCCAGCAGCTTCCCCTCTAGGTCGGGAGGGAGTGAGCAGTACTTC. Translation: CASSFPSRSGGSEQYF.

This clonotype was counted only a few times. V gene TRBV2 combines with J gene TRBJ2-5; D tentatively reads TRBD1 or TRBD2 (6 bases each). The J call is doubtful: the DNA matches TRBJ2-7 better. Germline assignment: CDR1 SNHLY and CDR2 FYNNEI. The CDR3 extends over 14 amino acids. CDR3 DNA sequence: TGTGCCAGCAGTGAACTGGGGGGCGAGAACGAGCAGTACTTC. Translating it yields CASSELGGENEQYF.